This TCR beta chain derives from a study of T cells in tuberculosis. CDR1 is MNHEY, CDR2 SVGAGI, per germline. The length of the CDR3 is 16 residues. Trimming took off 2 bases at V and 3 bases at J, with 14 bases between the two ends. Using immunoSEQ multiplex PCR, the repertoire was profiled, and TCRdb retains in-frame clones only, with some absent. Among about 45,000 clones listed, roughly 94% were seen once. The chain combines TRBV6-5 with TRBJ1-5, with D perhaps TRBD1 (5 bases). This sequence originates from a donor aged 10-29 years with latent tuberculosis or without tuberculosis infection. Some clones in this sample may be carry-over from other donors' samples. The source material was PBMCs. This chain's CDR3 is CASSYRMGGFNQPQHF. CDR3 nucleotides: TGTGCCAGCAGTTACAGGATGGGGGGTTTCAATCAGCCCCAGCATTTT.